The next 16 T cell receptor beta chains were all read from a single sample in a study of shared clonotypes between healthy human individuals. Data came from immunoSEQ multiplex PCR; TCRdb stores just in-frame clones and leaves some out. This table holds some 2,500,000 clones, 80% to 95% found once. Sequences were obtained from naive CD4+ T cells from PBMCs. The sample's subset: CD45RA+ positively selected. The origin of the receptors is a man in his late teens or twenties in good health. Some clones in this sample may be carry-over from other donors' samples.

The rearrangement links TRBV11-2 to TRBJ1-2; tentative D call: TRBD1 (6 bases). The V and J ends lost 7 bases and 8 bases respectively, with 20 bases between them. Germline CDR1 SGHAT, CDR2 FQNNGV. The CDR3 is 14 residues long. The DNA of the CDR3 is TGTGCCAGCACCCTCCTGCGGGGGGCCGGCGGCTACACCTTC. Protein product: CASTLLRGAGGYTF.

The CDR3, as DNA: TGTGCCAGCAGTAGGGCGGCAGATACGCAGTATTTT. Its protein is CASSRAADTQYF. The gene calls are TRBV7-9 and TRBJ2-3, with D unresolved. V lost 6 bases, J lost 4 bases, and 8 bases lay in between. This CDR3 has 12 residues. CDR1 SEHNR and CDR2 FQNEAQ come from the germline V gene (reference sequence).

This chain links TRBV19 with TRBJ1-3; the D gene is possibly TRBD1 (5 bases). The CDR3 is 17 amino acids. V was trimmed by 3 bases and J by 0 bases, leaving 15 bases between them. In germline, CDR1 is LNHDA, CDR2 SQIVND (reference sequence). CDR3 sequence: CASSIGLAGLSGNTIYF. CDR3 coding DNA: TGTGCCAGTAGTATCGGACTCGCAGGGCTCTCTGGAAACACCATATATTTT.

This chain connects TRBV7-2 to TRBJ2-7; D is unresolved. The V end was cut by 1 base, the J end by 2 bases, with 6 bases between. Germline V CDR1 and CDR2: SGHTA, FQGNSA. CDR3 size: 13 residues. The CDR3 bases are TGTGCCAGCAGCTTAGTCCCGGCCTACGAGCAGTACTTC. It encodes CASSLVPAYEQYF.

This chain joins TRBV30 and TRBJ1-5, with D possibly being TRBD1 (6 bases). V lost 4 bases, J lost 4 bases, and 8 bases lay in between. The CDR3 spans 12 residues. Germline CDR1 reads GTSNPN; CDR2 reads SVGIG (reference sequence). As DNA, the CDR3 is TGTGCCTGGAACCAGGGGAATCAGCCCCAGCATTTT. This gives the protein CAWNQGNQPQHF.

The genes are TRBV28 and TRBJ2-6, with D tentatively TRBD1 (6 bases). The CDR3 extends over 18 amino acids. V lost 4 bases, J lost 0 bases, and 16 bases lay in between. Germline V gene data show CDR1 as MDHEN and CDR2 as SYDVKM. Here the CDR3 reads CASSSIWDTFSGANVLTF. The DNA of the CDR3 is TGTGCCAGCAGTTCAATCTGGGACACTTTCTCTGGGGCCAACGTCCTGACTTTC.

The chain couples TRBV7-2 to TRBJ1-5; D gene uncertain. In germline, CDR1 is SGHTA, CDR2 FQGNSA. CDR3 length: 15 residues. Trimming removed 1 base at V and 8 bases at J, with 15 bases between. In DNA form, the CDR3 reads TGTGCCAGCAGCTTAGTGGGTACAGTTTACGAGCCCCAGCATTTT. This encodes CASSLVGTVYEPQHF.

The V call is TRBV4-2, the J call TRBJ2-2; TRBD1 aligns across 8 bases. The CDR3 runs to 18 residues. The germline V gene has CDR1 LGHNA and CDR2 YNFKEQ. V was pared by 4 bases and J by 6 bases, with 16 bases of the junction left unmatched. The DNA of the CDR3 is TGTGCCAGCAGCCCAAAACTAGACAGGGGTTGGGAGGCCGGGGAGCTGTTTTTT. It codes for CASSPKLDRGWEAGELFF.

The V call is TRBV4-3, the J call TRBJ2-2, with no clear D. V gave up 1 base and J gave up 3 bases, with 12 bases separating them. The germline V gene encodes CDR1 LGHNA and CDR2 YSLEER. The CDR3 totals 16 residues. CDR3 DNA sequence: TGCGCCAGCAGCCAAGCCCCCAGTCGGGACACCGGGGAGCTGTTTTTT. It specifies CASSQAPSRDTGELFF.

The rearrangement joins TRBV2 to TRBJ2-7; the D gene could be TRBD1 or TRBD2 (7 bases each). Germline assignment: CDR1 SNHLY and CDR2 FYNNEI. This CDR3 has 15 residues. Trimming removed 8 bases at V and 4 bases at J, with 21 bases between. CDR3 residues: CASDRTGQGGYEQYF. In DNA form, the CDR3 reads TGTGCCAGCGACCGAACGGGCCAGGGGGGGTACGAGCAGTACTTC.

Details on this clone: Other DNA sequences in the same sample also yield this CDR3. The genes are TRBV9 and TRBJ2-1, with no clear D. Trimming took 0 bases from V and 2 from J, leaving 9 bases between them. The CDR3 extends over 15 amino acids. Germline CDR1 is SGDLS and CDR2 is YYNGEE. CDR3 in amino acids: CASSVAGGTYNEQFF. The CDR3 region has the DNA TGTGCCAGCAGCGTAGCTGGCGGAACCTACAATGAGCAGTTCTTC.

The gene calls are TRBV19 and TRBJ2-7, with 12 bases identical to TRBD1. V dropped 8 bases and J dropped 6; count of bases not matched to a gene: 8. This CDR3 has 14 residues. The germline V gene has CDR1 LNHDA and CDR2 SQIVND (reference sequence). The CDR3 DNA reads as TGTGCCAGTCGACCCGGGACAGGGGGCGGCGAGCAGTACTTC. Translated: CASRPGTGGGEQYF.

The count of this clone is one. The CDR3, as DNA: TGTGCCTGGAGACCAGTCGCCCGCATTGCCTACTACGAGCAGTACTTC. This gives the protein CAWRPVARIAYYEQYF. This chain joins TRBV30 and TRBJ2-7; no clear D. The CDR3 runs 16 residues. Germline V CDR1 and CDR2: GTSNPN, SVGIG (reference sequence). The ends were cut back, 3 bases at V and 3 bases at J, with 21 bases in the middle.

The rearrangement uses TRBV9 and TRBJ2-2; 10 bases are shared with TRBD2. The CDR3 totals 18 residues. Trimming removed 3 bases from V and 6 bases from J; junction bases left unmatched: 14. Per germline, CDR1 SGDLS and CDR2 YYNGEE. The CDR3 spells CASSAIAHLAGVPGELFF. CDR3 sequence (DNA): TGTGCCAGCAGCGCTATTGCCCATCTAGCGGGAGTCCCCGGGGAGCTGTTTTTT.

This clone was detected a few times. V and J are TRBV30 and TRBJ1-1; D ambiguous. Germline V gives CDR1 GTSNPN, CDR2 SVGIG (reference sequence). The CDR3 totals 13 residues. Trimming shortened V by 0 bases and J by 0 bases, and 5 bases separated the two germline ends. The DNA of the CDR3 is TGTGCCTGGAGTGTACACTTGAACACTGAAGCTTTCTTT. The encoded protein is CAWSVHLNTEAFF.

This chain links TRBV30 with TRBJ1-2, with 9 positions matching TRBD1. V lost 3 bases and J lost 5; bases outside the gene matches: 10. The CDR3 is made up of 15 amino acids. Germline V gene data show CDR1 as GTSNPN and CDR2 as SVGIG (reference sequence). CDR3 DNA: TGTGCCTGGAGGGGACAGGGAACTCCCTTTTATGGCTACACCTTC. This sequence encodes CAWRGQGTPFYGYTF.